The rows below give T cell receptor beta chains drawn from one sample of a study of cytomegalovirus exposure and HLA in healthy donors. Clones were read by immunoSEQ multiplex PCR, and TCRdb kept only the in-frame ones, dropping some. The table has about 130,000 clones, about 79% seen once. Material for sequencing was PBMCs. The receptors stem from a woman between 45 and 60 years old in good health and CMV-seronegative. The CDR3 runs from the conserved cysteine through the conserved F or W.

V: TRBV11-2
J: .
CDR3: CASSLPIVRYEQYF

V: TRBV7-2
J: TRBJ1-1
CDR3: CASSPWTGVTEAFF

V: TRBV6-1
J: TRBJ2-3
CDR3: CASSRGTFSTDTQYF

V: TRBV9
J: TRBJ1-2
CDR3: CASSVLGTPNYGYTF

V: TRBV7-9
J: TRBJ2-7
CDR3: CASSYRGSYEQYF

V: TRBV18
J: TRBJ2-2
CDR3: CASSPGRTGAGELFF

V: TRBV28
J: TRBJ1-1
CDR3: CASSSPQGMNTEAFF

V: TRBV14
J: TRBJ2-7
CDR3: CASSPARVPYEQYF

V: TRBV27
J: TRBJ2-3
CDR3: CASTPSVGESEGSADTQYF

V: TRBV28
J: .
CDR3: CASRKTSDVSYEQYF

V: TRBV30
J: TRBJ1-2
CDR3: CAWGRGPNYGYTF

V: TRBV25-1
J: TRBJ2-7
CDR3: CASSDPTSGYEQYF

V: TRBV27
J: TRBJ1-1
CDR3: CASSPSWQSNTEAFF

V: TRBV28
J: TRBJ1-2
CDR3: CAGGQSGYGYTF

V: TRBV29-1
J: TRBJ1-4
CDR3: CSVGGSFNEKLFF

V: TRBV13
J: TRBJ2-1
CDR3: CASSRTSSSYNEQFF

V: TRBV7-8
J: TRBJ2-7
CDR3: CASSPQVLYEQYF

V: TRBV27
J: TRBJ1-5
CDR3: CASSLDFLQPQHF

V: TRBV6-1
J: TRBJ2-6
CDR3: CASQGGYSGANVLTF

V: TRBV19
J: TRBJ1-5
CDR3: CASRQTGQPQHF

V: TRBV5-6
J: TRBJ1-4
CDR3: CASSFPTGNEKLFF

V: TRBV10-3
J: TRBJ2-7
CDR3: CAISETPGQGAYEQYF

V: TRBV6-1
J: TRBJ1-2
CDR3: CASSETHRGRSGYTF

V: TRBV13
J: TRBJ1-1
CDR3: CASSLDRGRVGTEAFF

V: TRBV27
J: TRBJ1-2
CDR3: CASSISSGTQGYTF

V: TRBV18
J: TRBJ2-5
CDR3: CASSPGTEQTQYF

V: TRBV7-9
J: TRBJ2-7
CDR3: CSSTPPDTTQYF

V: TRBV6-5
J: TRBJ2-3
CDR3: CASRARADTQYF

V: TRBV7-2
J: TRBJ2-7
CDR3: CASSQSGTSGMEQYF

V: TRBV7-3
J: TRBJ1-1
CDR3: CASSLGDRMITEAFF

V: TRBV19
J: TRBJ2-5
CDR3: CASSPPSGRSQETQYF

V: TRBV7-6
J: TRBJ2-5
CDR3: CASSLEGLLARGETQYF

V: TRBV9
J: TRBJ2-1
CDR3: CASSTPGTSGSNYNEQFF

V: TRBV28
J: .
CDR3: CASSFSLAVYEQYF

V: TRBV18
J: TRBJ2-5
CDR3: CASSPGTGPQETQYF

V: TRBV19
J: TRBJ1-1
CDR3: CASSIGRVNTEAFF

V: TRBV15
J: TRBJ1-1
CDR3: CATSGVTGGTEAFF

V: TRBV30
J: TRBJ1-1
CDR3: CAWRSAGNTEAFF

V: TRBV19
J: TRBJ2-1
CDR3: CASSIDSSGRYNEQFF

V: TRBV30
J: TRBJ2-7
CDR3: CAWSAGTGPYEQYF

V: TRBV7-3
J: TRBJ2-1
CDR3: CASSLTLGGEQFF

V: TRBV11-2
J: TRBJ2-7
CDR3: CASSLSLGTAGGIYEQYF

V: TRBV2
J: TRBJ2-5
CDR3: CASSGGFEAQYF

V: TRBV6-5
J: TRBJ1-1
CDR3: CASSYSGGHTEAFF

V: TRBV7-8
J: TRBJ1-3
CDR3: CASSLERGLAGNTIYF

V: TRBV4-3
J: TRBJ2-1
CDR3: CASSQDRGLVNVDEQFF